This TCR beta chain was sequenced for a study of vaccination and CD4 T cells after COVID-19 (dated by TCRdb to between 2021 and 2024). Looking at the study overall: Convalescent patients had a positive SARS-CoV-2 result on nasal swab PCR, and of these patients, some 10 had mild disease and one had severe disease. In the convalescent cohort there were six males and four females, among whom were two Hispanic individuals, seven Caucasians, two Asians and one multiracial person. Two doses of either the Pfizer-BioNTech BNT162b2 vaccine (n=8) or the Moderna mRNA-1273 vaccine (n=2) were administered to participants. Post-COVID blood samples from convalescent patients were collected a median of about 110 days after diagnosis, with a range of about 35 to 161 days. Post-vaccine blood samples were obtained a median of about 77 days after the second vaccine dose, with a range of roughly 14 to 241 days. Overlapping spike peptide pools from SARS-CoV-2 and from the common cold coronaviruses HCoV-NL63, HCoV-OC43 and HCoV-229E were used as culture stimuli. Control cultures received a CEFX viral epitope pool as the positive control, an HIV-1 Nef peptide pool as the negative control, or no peptide. In roughly 11 COVID-19 convalescent patients and 4 infection-naive healthy vaccine recipients, the spike-specific CD4+ TCR repertoire before mRNA vaccination was compared with the repertoire after mRNA vaccination.

Results and caveats for the whole study, not just this receptor: Of the vaccine-specific clones found in convalescent patients, nearly all (304 of 307) were mono-reactive for SARS-CoV-2 spike instead of being cross-reactive with common cold coronaviruses. In convalescent patients, a median approximately 86% of post-vaccine SARS-CoV-2-reactive clones were detected only after vaccination, and vaccine-specific priming was suggested by this finding. Only a relatively small number of convalescent patients were included in the study, and early timepoints following natural infection were not analyzed. Although the median number of SARS-CoV-2-reactive clonotypes went up from roughly 22 after infection to 35 to 40 after vaccination, the increase was not significant.

Library preparation employed PCR. At the Johns Hopkins FTIC core, DNA from the cultured CD4+ T cells underwent TCR sequencing with the Oncomine TCR Beta short-read assay. Genomic DNA was extracted from the cultured CD4+ T cells with the QIAamp micro DNA kit. Oncomine TCR Beta libraries from cultured CD4+ T cells were pooled with unique dual indexes and sequenced on an Illumina iSeq 100. In the authors' own workflow: Non-productive sequences were removed, and CDR3s that did not start with C, did not end with F or W, or were shorter than 7 amino acids were discarded. The MANAFEST web application identified antigen-specific clonotypes by comparing peptide-stimulated wells against reference wells and other culture wells. Positive clones required FDR below 0.05, an odds ratio above 5, and productive frequency above 0.1% in at least two of three replicate wells. A clonotype was classed as cross-reactive if the clonotype showed significant expansion both in SARS-CoV-2 spike wells and in at least one common cold coronavirus spike condition. Levenshtein distances (stringdist) and unrooted phylogenetic trees (ape) in R version 3.6.1 were used to assess CDR3 homology. The public reads were quality trimmed at Q25 with fastp and then assembled into clones with MiXCR by TCRdb, keeping productive beta chains. All rows with the same CDR3 protein become a single entry with the most common DNA and genes. For this entry, the V and J calls and clone size follow TCRdb and not the study's own pipeline. Counted in this sample were fewer than 20,000 distinct CDR3 sequences; roughly 42% of them appeared once. 6.3% of the sample lies in the top ten.

The CDR3 runs 12 residues from the cysteine to the phenylalanine. CDR3 DNA is the only sequence kept; it has 36 bases, read in frame from the first base. V was cut back by 6 bases and J by 2 bases, leaving a gap of 10 bases between them. The germline V gene (reference sequence) provides CDR1 DFQATT and CDR2 SNEGSKA. In the paper's terms, the treatment or condition label means: roughly 10-day PBMC culture with coronavirus spike peptide pools or control peptides (ViraFEST assay). The ViraFEST assay, used in the study, expanded antigen-specific T cells with peptide pools and then identified the expanded clonotypes through TCR sequencing. Positive SARS-CoV-2 PCR tests in the convalescent patients dated from March to December 2020, before Alpha, Beta and Delta variants emerged in the United States. About 2 million PBMCs per well were cultured in IMDM with approximately 5.5% human AB serum and 9 to 10 IU/ml IL-2, plus 10 ug/ml peptide pools. Half of the culture medium was replaced with fresh IL-2-containing medium on days 3 and 7. Once the cells had been in culture for 9 to 10 days, the EasySep CD4+ T cell isolation kit was used to isolate CD4+ T cells by negative selection. PBMCs were separated from whole blood using Ficoll-Paque Plus gradient centrifugation and then either used fresh or cryopreserved at -140C. Culture conditions were generally each tested in triplicate wells.

About this clonotype itself: The target of this receptor is not known. Base qualities are not recorded, but no much larger clone differs from it by a single base.

This receptor was obtained from a human donor who had recovered from COVID-19. In this chain, TRBV20-1 is recombined with TRBJ1-2; TRBD1 is a possible D gene, resting on 5 matching bases. Here the sequenced sample was CD4+ T cells from blood, cultured in vitro, taken before SARS-CoV-2 vaccination. The nucleotide sequence reads TGCAGTGCGGCAGGGAGCAACTATGGCTACACCTTC. This sequence encodes CSAAGSNYGYTF.